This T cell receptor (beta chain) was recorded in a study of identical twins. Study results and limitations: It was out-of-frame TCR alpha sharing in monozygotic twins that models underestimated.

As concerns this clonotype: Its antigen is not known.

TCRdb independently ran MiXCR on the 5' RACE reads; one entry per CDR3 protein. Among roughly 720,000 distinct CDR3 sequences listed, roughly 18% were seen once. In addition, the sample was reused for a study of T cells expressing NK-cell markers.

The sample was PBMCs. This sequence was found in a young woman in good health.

The DNA of the CDR3 is TGCGCCAGCAGCTCTAGGGGGCAGGTTAATGAAAAACTGTTTTTT. It is translated as CASSSRGQVNEKLFF. The chain combines TRBV5-1 with TRBJ1-4, with 7 positions matching TRBD1. CDR1 and CDR2 (germline): SGHRS, YFSETQ. V dropped 3 bases and J dropped 4; count of bases not matched to a gene: 6. The CDR3 loop spans 15 amino acids.